This T cell receptor (beta chain) was captured by sequencing in a study of blood T cell repertoires in COVID-19. The ends were cut back, 7 bases at V and 0 bases at J, with 4 bases in the middle. The CDR3 extends over 11 amino acids. CDR1 and CDR2 (germline): SGDLS, YYNGEE. Per the original methods: Reference gene primers were amplified, and this amplification served to estimate nucleated cell counts. Assay used: immunoSEQ multiplex PCR; TCRdb lists only in-frame clones, some missing. V, J and clone size were drawn from that table, and D and trimming were deduced from the DNA. The repertoire holds about 240,000 clones, with 80% to 85% as singletons.

V and J are TRBV9 and TRBJ1-2; D is ambiguous. The sequencing sample was made of peripheral blood. The source is a woman under 30 with acute or convalescent COVID-19. This chain's CDR3 is CASSANYGYTF. CDR3 sequence (DNA): TGTGCCAGCTCAGCTAACTATGGCTACACCTTC.